These 6 T cell receptor beta chains originate from one sample sequenced in a study of T cells in Graves' hyperthyroidism and ophthalmopathy. The TCR beta CDR3 regions underwent amplification using RNA transcripts as the source. First-round RT-PCR of the TCR CDR3 relied on the HTBI primer set. TCRdb independently ran MiXCR on the multiplex PCR reads; one entry per CDR3 protein. The sample holds 450,000 to 600,000 distinct CDR3 sequences, 13% to 15% seen once. Sequencing was performed on blood. The receptors derive from a middle-aged woman with Graves' hyperthyroidism.

This clonotype was counted ten times or more. This sequence joins TRBV3-1 and TRBJ2-2; no definite D call. Germline lookup yields CDR1 LGHDT and CDR2 YNNKEL (reference sequence). The CDR3 is made up of 17 amino acids. Trimming stripped 1 base from V and 0 bases from J, with 12 bases between. CDR3 DNA sequence: TGTGCCAGCAGCCAAGTCAAAGGAATCCCGAACACCGGGGAGCTGTTTTTT. This translates into CASSQVKGIPNTGELFF.

The CDR3 sequence: CALTSGMGYEQYF. CDR3 DNA: TGTGCCTTGACCAGCGGGATGGGCTACGAGCAGTACTTC. The gene calls are TRBV30 and TRBJ2-7; 7 bases line up with TRBD2. V was clipped by 7 bases and J by 3 bases; unmatched bases: 9. Germline V gene data show CDR1 as GTSNPN and CDR2 as SVGIG (reference sequence). This CDR3 is built from 13 residues.

The table lists this clonotype with many counts. The chain is built from TRBV7-8 and TRBJ1-1, with D unresolved. In germline, CDR1 is SGHVS, CDR2 FQNEAQ. V gave up 1 base and J gave up 6 bases, with 6 bases separating them. The CDR3 is 12 residues long. CDR3: CASSLDASEAFF. CDR3 nucleotide sequence: TGTGCCAGCAGCTTAGACGCCTCTGAAGCTTTCTTT.

This clonotype came up many times. The V and J genes are TRBV28 and TRBJ2-7; D is perhaps TRBD1 (5 bases). Germline CDR1 is MDHEN and CDR2 is SYDVKM. This CDR3 has 17 residues. V was pared by 5 bases and J by 2 bases, with 22 bases between. The DNA for the CDR3 is TGTGCCAGCAGTCCATCCTACAGGCTAGGGATCCCCTACGAGCAGTACTTC. As protein: CASSPSYRLGIPYEQYF.

Ten or more counts support this clonotype. The chain recombines TRBV3-1 with TRBJ1-1, with D tentatively TRBD1 (5 bases). The V gene's germline CDR1 is LGHDT and CDR2 YNNKEL (reference sequence). The CDR3 sequence is 15 residues long. Trimming removed 4 bases from V and 1 base from J, with 13 bases in between. The DNA of the CDR3 is TGTGCCAGCAGCCTCAAGGGGATGGGGAACACTGAAGCTTTCTTT. This codes for CASSLKGMGNTEAFF.

This clonotype was seen repeatedly, ten times or more. The V call is TRBV19, the J call TRBJ2-1, with D unclear. CDR3 length: 16 residues. CDR1 and CDR2 from the germline V gene are LNHDA and SQIVND (reference sequence). V was trimmed by 5 bases and J by 0 bases, leaving 14 bases between them. The CDR3, as DNA: TGTGCCAGTAGTCAGGCCCCCTGGGGCTCCTACAATGAGCAGTTCTTC. It yields the protein CASSQAPWGSYNEQFF. Based on the CDR3 plus reference TRBV19 and TRBJ2-1, the full variable domain is DGGITQSPKYLFRKEGQNVTLSCEQNLNHDAMYWYRQDPGQGLRLIYYSQIVNDFQKGDIAEGYSVSREKKESFPLTVTSAQKNPTAFYLCASSQAPWGSYNEQFFGPGTRLTVL.